Listed here is a single TCR beta chain. Its antigen is not known. This CDR3 comprises 15 residues. Germline V gene sequence: CDR1 MNHNS, CDR2 SASEGT. V lost 4 bases to trimming and J lost 0 bases, with 7 bases between them. The sample originates from a study of cytomegalovirus exposure and HLA in healthy donors. Study information: The roughly 100 million unique TCR beta sequences, from about 180 million T cells, were found by an earlier analysis. The study, taken as a whole, reports: Follow-up analysis later connected one missense variant in DCLRE1C with trimming of TCR beta V- and J-genes. In vitro assays verified that a few CMV-associated chains recognized CMV antigens specifically. Reports state that TCR beta sequences accurately predicted most subjects' HLA-A and HLA-B alleles.

Primers included in the PCR were 60 Vbeta and 13 Jbeta primers. Sequencing was performed with immunoSEQ multiplex PCR; in TCRdb, only in-frame clones are kept and a portion is missing. There are about 190,000 clones in the sample; roughly 77% occur only once, and approximately 4.6% lies in the top ten. The receptor was derived from a man aged 30 to 45 in good health and CMV-seropositive. The V and J genes are TRBV6-1 and TRBJ2-6, with D possibly matching TRBD1 (6 bases). Sequences were obtained from PBMCs. The DNA for the CDR3 is TGTGCCAGCAGTGGACAGGCCTCTGGGGCCAACGTCCTGACTTTC. The encoded protein is CASSGQASGANVLTF.